The 14 T cell receptor beta chains in this list originate from one sample, sequenced in a study of PD-1 blockade in classical Hodgkin lymphoma. Every patient had relapsed following autologous stem cell transplantation, and cohorts differed in brentuximab vedotin exposure. Sequencing was performed with immunoSEQ multiplex PCR; in TCRdb, only in-frame clones are kept and a portion is missing. The sample comprises just under 30,000 clones, around three quarters of which are singletons, and roughly 4% rests with the top ten. The material was peripheral blood mononuclear cells (PBMCs), obtained before the second cycle of nivolumab. The receptors originated from a human donor with classical Hodgkin lymphoma.

CDR3 sequence reads: CASSGGTSNTGELFF. CDR3 bases: TGTGCCAGCAGTGGGGGGACAAGCAACACCGGGGAGCTGTTTTTT. The gene calls are TRBV9 and TRBJ2-2; perhaps D is TRBD1 or TRBD2 (6 bases each). The CDR3 runs 15 residues. With 5 bases removed from V and 2 bases from J, the gap between germline ends came to 13 bases. Germline V gives CDR1 SGDLS, CDR2 YYNGEE.

V gene TRBV19 combines with J gene TRBJ1-2; D possibly corresponds to TRBD1 (5 bases). The V end was cut by 7 bases, the J end by 8 bases, with 17 bases between. The CDR3 runs 13 residues. Germline V gene sequence: CDR1 LNHDA, CDR2 SQIVND (reference sequence). This CDR3 is CASIGWRGNGYTF. The CDR3 nucleotides are TGTGCCAGTATTGGGTGGCGGGGGAACGGCTACACCTTC. Looking up the rest from reference TRBV19 and TRBJ1-2 gives the full variable domain: DGGITQSPKYLFRKEGQNVTLSCEQNLNHDAMYWYRQDPGQGLRLIYYSQIVNDFQKGDIAEGYSVSREKKESFPLTVTSAQKNPTAFYLCASIGWRGNGYTFGSGTRLTVV.

To note about this clone: Since a much larger clone is just one base distant, this may be a read error. Other DNA sequences in the same sample also yield this CDR3. The V and J genes are TRBV13 and TRBJ2-1; 7 nucleotides line up with TRBD2. This CDR3 comprises 10 residues. The germline V gene has CDR1 PRHDT and CDR2 FYEKMQ (reference sequence). CDR3 bases: TGCGCCAGCAGCGGGACTAACAAGTTCTTC. Translating it yields CASSGTNKFF.

V and J are TRBV7-2 and TRBJ2-1; 9 nucleotides align to TRBD2. The CDR3 has 15 residues. Germline values: CDR1 SGHTA, CDR2 FQGNSA. The junction had 6 bases not matched to a gene; V was cut back by 2 bases and J by 7 bases. The CDR3 DNA reads TGTGCCAGCAGCTTATTAGGAGCGGGGGGAAATGAGCAGTTCTTC. This sequence encodes CASSLLGAGGNEQFF.

This chain uses TRBV14 with TRBJ1-2; the D gene is possibly TRBD1 (5 bases). The ends were cut back, 0 bases at V and 4 bases at J, with 6 bases in the middle. The CDR3 covers 13 residues. Per germline, CDR1 SGHDN and CDR2 FVKESK. The chain's CDR3 is CASSQERGYGYTF. CDR3 sequence (DNA): TGTGCCAGCAGCCAAGAGAGGGGCTATGGCTACACCTTC.

This clone was seen a few times. The chain couples TRBV5-1 to TRBJ2-2; the D is unclear. This CDR3 is built from 13 residues. V was clipped by 4 bases and J by 1 base, with 5 bases between them. Germline V gene data show CDR1 as SGHRS and CDR2 as YFSETQ. The CDR3 DNA reads TGCGCCAGCAGCAATCTGAACACCGGGGAGCTGTTTTTT. Encoded protein: CASSNLNTGELFF.

This chain joins TRBV10-3 and TRBJ2-5; the match to TRBD1 covers 8 bases. Germline values: CDR1 ENHRY, CDR2 SYGVKD. There are 15 residues in the CDR3. V dropped 3 bases and J dropped 4; count of bases not matched to a gene: 7. The CDR3 loop is CAISDPTGGAETQYF. Written as DNA, the CDR3 is TGTGCCATCAGTGACCCAACAGGGGGTGCAGAGACCCAGTACTTC.

The chain carries TRBV6-1 and TRBJ1-6, with D possibly being TRBD1 (5 bases). Trimming removed 8 bases at V and 2 bases at J, with 13 bases between. This CDR3 region has 15 residues. Germline-derived CDR1 and CDR2 are MNHNS and SASEGT. CDR3 nucleotide sequence: TGTGCCAGCCAGACTTCGGGGCCCTATAATTCACCCCTCCACTTT. Translation gives CASQTSGPYNSPLHF.

This chain connects TRBV27 to TRBJ2-6, with D perhaps TRBD1 (5 bases). Trimming left V 3 bases short and J 0 bases short, with 18 bases between. This CDR3 has 19 residues. Germline-derived CDR1 and CDR2 are MNHEY and SMNVEV (reference sequence). As DNA, the CDR3 is TGTGCCAGCAGTTTTCGGCTGGACACTAAGGTCTCTGGGGCCAACGTCCTGACTTTC. It specifies CASSFRLDTKVSGANVLTF.

V is TRBV7-9 and J is TRBJ2-5; TRBD2 aligns across 8 bases. Germline CDR1 and CDR2: SEHNR and FQNEAQ (reference sequence). The CDR3 length is 15 residues. The V segment lost 2 bases and the J segment 4 bases; nucleotides outside the gene matches: 6. For the CDR3, the DNA is TGTGCCAGCAGCTTAACGGGGGGGGCCCCAGAGACCCAGTACTTC. It specifies CASSLTGGAPETQYF.

This rearrangement joins TRBV10-3 to TRBJ2-1; 13 nucleotides align to TRBD2. This CDR3 spans 16 amino acids. CDR1 and CDR2 from the germline V gene are ENHRY and SYGVKD. V lost 8 bases, J lost 5 bases, and 9 bases stayed unmatched. The CDR3 DNA follows: TGTGCCATCGGAGGACTAGCGGGGGCCCCGGACAATGAGCAGTTCTTC. As protein: CAIGGLAGAPDNEQFF.

The DNA of the CDR3 is TGCGCCAGCAGCCAAGAGACCGACGATACGCAGTATTTT. It is translated as CASSQETDDTQYF. V usage is TRBV4-3 and J usage is TRBJ2-3; D is unresolved. Trimming stripped 0 bases from V and 6 bases from J, with 7 bases between. CDR1 is LGHNA and CDR2 is YSLEER in the germline V gene. The CDR3 has 13 amino acids.

This chain joins TRBV13 and TRBJ1-4, with no clear D. Germline V CDR1 and CDR2: PRHDT, FYEKMQ (reference sequence). Trimming removed 4 bases from V and 8 bases from J, with 14 bases in between. This CDR3 contains 14 residues. The CDR3 here is CASSWAPGGEKLFF. The CDR3 DNA sequence: TGTGCCAGCAGCTGGGCCCCGGGCGGGGAAAAACTGTTTTTT.

V is TRBV28 and J is TRBJ1-4; 9 bases agree with TRBD1. The V and J ends lost 6 bases and 8 bases, in that order; junction bases with no gene match: 7. The length of the CDR3 is 14 residues. The V gene's germline CDR1 is MDHEN and CDR2 SYDVKM. The CDR3 nucleotides read TGTGCCAGCAGCCCGGGACAGGGCCCCGAAAAACTGTTTTTT. This sequence encodes CASSPGQGPEKLFF.